This TCR beta chain comes out of a study of a mutant IDH1 vaccine in newly diagnosed glioma. The CDR3 is made up of 15 amino acids. Germline assignment: CDR1 MDHEN and CDR2 SYDVKM. V trimming: 6 bases; J trimming: 0 bases; junction bases outside the gene matches: 4. Here immunoSEQ multiplex PCR was the method, and the copy in TCRdb shows in-frame clones only, minus some. The repertoire has 44,000 or so clones, 81% of them found once; the top ten carry roughly 5%. This clone was observed a single time. Its antigen remains unknown. Regarding time point: week 35, safety follow-up. A 20-mer mutant IDH1 peptide at 300 ug was injected subcutaneously with topical imiquimod.

The receptor comes from a woman aged 40 to 50 with glioma. Some clones in this sample may be carry-over from other donors' samples. The sequences come from PBMCs, collected from a glioma patient whose treatment included an IDH1 peptide vaccine. The chain employs TRBV28 and TRBJ2-7, with TRBD1 identical over 11 bases. CDR3 sequence (DNA): TGTGCCAGCAGCCACGGGACAGGGGGCTCCTACGAGCAGTACTTC. It encodes CASSHGTGGSYEQYF.